The 21 T cell receptor beta chains listed next were all sequenced from one sample in a study of radiation and T cells in renal cell carcinoma. Indicated time point: blood 4 weeks post-SBRT, at nephrectomy. The treatment denotes: 15 Gy SBRT to primary tumor, nephrectomy 4 weeks later. Sequencing used immunoSEQ multiplex PCR; TCRdb keeps in-frame clones, though not all of them. The sample lists over 120,000 clones, 80% to 90% occurring once. Source: blood, taken from a patient whose treatment included radiotherapy and nephrectomy. The origin of the receptors is a woman aged 45-65 years with renal cell carcinoma.

The rearrangement links TRBV28 to TRBJ2-7; 8 bases are shared with TRBD1. The V and J ends lost 5 bases and 2 bases, in that order; junction bases with no gene match: 11. The CDR3 has 16 amino acids. Per germline, CDR1 MDHEN and CDR2 SYDVKM. CDR3 protein: CASSRAGTGEAYEQYF. CDR3 DNA sequence: TGTGCCAGCAGTCGCGCCGGGACAGGAGAGGCCTACGAGCAGTACTTC.

The chain is built from TRBV6-6 and TRBJ2-7; D not resolved. Between the trimmed V and J ends, which lost 4 bases and 7 bases, there was a span of 17 bases. Germline V CDR1 and CDR2: MNHNY, SVGAGI (reference sequence). This CDR3 contains 14 residues. CDR3 nucleotide sequence: TGTGCCAGCAGTTCTGGCGCCGCCTTAGCAGAGCAGTACTTC. Its protein is CASSSGAALAEQYF.

The genes are TRBV5-4 and TRBJ2-7; a weak D match, TRBD2 (5 bases). The CDR3 is 13 amino acids. CDR1 and CDR2 (germline): SGHNT, YYREEE (reference sequence). Trimming took off 2 bases at V and 5 bases at J, with 11 bases between the two ends. In DNA form, the CDR3 reads TGTGCCAGCAGCTTTGAGGTCGGGGACGAGCAGTACTTC. This sequence encodes CASSFEVGDEQYF. The full variable domain, its missing parts supplied by reference TRBV5-4 and TRBJ2-7, is ETGVTQSPTHLIKTRGQQVTLRCSSQSGHNTVSWYQQALGQGPQFIFQYYREEENGRGNFPPRFSGLQFPNYSSELNVNALELDDSALYLCASSFEVGDEQYFGPGTRLTVT.

This chain links TRBV10-3 with TRBJ1-2; D ambiguous. V was shortened by 2 bases and J by 8 bases, with 9 bases between the two germline ends. The CDR3 consists of 12 residues. Germline-derived CDR1 and CDR2 are ENHRY and SYGVKD. In DNA form, the CDR3 reads TGTGCCATCAGTGAGACTGTCGGGGGCTACACCTTC. The encoded protein is CAISETVGGYTF.

CDR3 sequence (DNA): TGTGCCAGCAGCTACGGGACACCTAACACCGGGGAGCTGTTTTTT. Its protein is CASSYGTPNTGELFF. V usage is TRBV5-4 and J usage is TRBJ2-2; the D gene is possibly TRBD1 (6 bases). There are 15 residues in the CDR3. V dropped 3 bases and J dropped 2 bases, with 11 bases sitting between them. The germline CDR1 and CDR2 sequences are SGHNT and YYREEE (reference sequence). The full variable domain, rest sourced from reference TRBV5-4 and TRBJ2-2, is ETGVTQSPTHLIKTRGQQVTLRCSSQSGHNTVSWYQQALGQGPQFIFQYYREEENGRGNFPPRFSGLQFPNYSSELNVNALELDDSALYLCASSYGTPNTGELFFGEGSRLTVL.

This clone was seen only once. The V call is TRBV6-5, the J call TRBJ1-2; D uncertain. The CDR3 consists of 12 residues. The ends were cut back, 5 bases at V and 7 bases at J, with 11 bases in the middle. From germline, CDR1 is MNHEY and CDR2 SVGAGI. CDR3 nucleotide sequence: TGTGCCAGCAGTGGTGAGGGCCCTGGCTACACCTTC. Translated: CASSGEGPGYTF.

V and J are TRBV5-4 and TRBJ1-6, with D possibly TRBD1 on 5 matching bases. The germline V and J ends were trimmed by 4 bases and 8 bases, with 10 bases remaining between them. The CDR3 runs 13 residues. Germline V gene lookup returns CDR1 SGHNT and CDR2 YYREEE (reference sequence). Here the CDR3 reads CASSDRRDSPLHF. Here the CDR3 DNA reads TGTGCCAGCAGCGACCGCAGGGATTCACCCCTCCACTTT.

This rearrangement joins TRBV2 to TRBJ2-2; D might be TRBD2 (6 bases). Germline values: CDR1 SNHLY, CDR2 FYNNEI. Trimming removed 7 bases at V and 0 bases at J, with 12 bases between. This CDR3 spans 15 amino acids. The DNA for the CDR3 is TGTGCCAGCACCTGGGACTGGACGAACACCGGGGAGCTGTTTTTT. This encodes CASTWDWTNTGELFF. The full variable domain, rest sourced from reference TRBV2 and TRBJ2-2, is EPEVTQTPSHQVTQMGQEVILRCVPISNHLYFYWYRQILGQKVEFLVSFYNNEISEKSEIFDDQFSVERPDGSNFTLKIRSTKLEDSAMYFCASTWDWTNTGELFFGEGSRLTVL.

The chain uses TRBV7-2 and TRBJ2-5; TRBD2 aligns across 9 bases. This CDR3 is built from 15 residues. Trimming cost V 5 bases and J 2 bases; bases outside gene matches: 6. CDR1 is SGHTA and CDR2 is FQGNSA in the germline V gene. The CDR3 region has the DNA TGTGCCAGCAGCAATAGCGGGAGAAGGCAAGAGACCCAGTACTTC. It encodes CASSNSGRRQETQYF.

The chain uses TRBV5-1 and TRBJ2-1; D unresolved. Deletions cut 4 bases from V and 8 bases from J, with 13 bases between. In germline, CDR1 is SGHRS, CDR2 YFSETQ. This CDR3 region has 13 residues. CDR3 DNA: TGCGCCAGCAGCCGGCAATTCGAGGATGAGCAGTTCTTC. Its translation: CASSRQFEDEQFF.

V gene TRBV7-2 combines with J gene TRBJ2-3; D tentatively reads TRBD1 or TRBD2 (7 bases each). V gave up 5 bases and J gave up 6 bases, with 18 bases separating them. The CDR3 is 15 residues long. Germline-derived CDR1 and CDR2 are SGHTA and FQGNSA. CDR3 bases: TGTGCCAGCAGCGCTACGGGCCAGGGGGGGGATACGCAGTATTTT. It is translated as CASSATGQGGDTQYF. Based on the CDR3 plus reference TRBV7-2 and TRBJ2-3, the full variable domain is GAGVSQSPSNKVTEKGKDVELRCDPISGHTALYWYRQSLGQGLEFLIYFQGNSAPDKSGLPSDRFSAERTGGSVSTLTIQRTQQEDSAVYLCASSATGQGGDTQYFGPGTRLTVL.

The V gene is TRBV6-6, the J gene TRBJ2-7, with TRBD1 matching 8 bases. V gave up 5 bases and J gave up 2 bases; unmatched junction bases: 5. Germline CDR1 MNHNY, CDR2 SVGAGI (reference sequence). This CDR3 contains 14 residues. CDR3 nucleotide sequence: TGTGCCAGCAGTCCAGACAGGGGCCCCTACGAGCAGTACTTC. This translates into CASSPDRGPYEQYF.

The rearrangement links TRBV4-2 to TRBJ1-3; D may be TRBD1 (5 bases). The V and J ends lost 2 bases and 4 bases respectively, with 15 bases between them. The CDR3 extends over 16 amino acids. Germline assignment: CDR1 LGHNA and CDR2 YNFKEQ. The DNA for the CDR3 is TGTGCCAGCAGCCAATCAAGATCCGGACAAGGAAACACCATATATTTT. It yields the protein CASSQSRSGQGNTIYF.

J is TRBJ2-3 and V is TRBV27; no reliable D call. Trimming took 0 bases from V and 3 from J, leaving 7 bases between them. This CDR3 has 14 residues. Germline CDR1 is MNHEY and CDR2 is SMNVEV (reference sequence). In nucleotides, the CDR3 is TGTGCCAGCAGTTTATCCCACCGGACAGATACGCAGTATTTT. It specifies CASSLSHRTDTQYF.

V gene TRBV4-2 combines with J gene TRBJ1-1, with 10 bases identical to TRBD1. Germline trimming cut 3 bases from V and 5 bases from J; bases unmatched to any gene: 12. This CDR3 contains 17 residues. Looked up from germline, CDR1 is LGHNA and CDR2 is YNFKEQ. CDR3 amino acids: CASSHMTGGAGGTEAFF. Written as DNA, the CDR3 is TGTGCCAGCAGCCACATGACAGGGGGCGCGGGAGGGACTGAAGCTTTCTTT.

V usage is TRBV19 and J usage is TRBJ2-1; possible D gene TRBD2, 5 bases. This CDR3 has 16 residues. V was trimmed by 5 bases and J by 0 bases, leaving 14 bases between them. Germline loops: CDR1 LNHDA, CDR2 SQIVND (reference sequence). The CDR3 DNA reads TGTGCCAGTAGTGCCGAGCGGATTAGCTCCTACAATGAGCAGTTCTTC. The encoded protein is CASSAERISSYNEQFF.

The rearrangement uses TRBV6-5 and TRBJ2-7; D is possibly TRBD1 (6 bases). Trimming stripped 2 bases from V and 6 bases from J, with 14 bases between. This CDR3 has 14 amino acids. The germline gives CDR1 MNHEY, CDR2 SVGAGI. The chain's CDR3 is CASSYNRDTAEQYF. In DNA form, the CDR3 reads TGTGCCAGCAGTTACAACCGGGACACAGCCGAGCAGTACTTC.

J is TRBJ1-2 and V is TRBV4-3, with D perhaps matching TRBD1 (6 bases). Trimming pared 1 base from V and 7 bases from J, leaving 13 bases between. The CDR3 loop spans 14 amino acids. The germline gives CDR1 LGHNA, CDR2 YSLEER. For the CDR3, the DNA is TGCGCCAGCAGCCAAGTTACGGGGGCGGGTGGCTACACCTTC. This gives the protein CASSQVTGAGGYTF.

This chain connects TRBV2 to TRBJ1-4, with D perhaps TRBD1 (6 bases). Germline lookup yields CDR1 SNHLY and CDR2 FYNNEI. The CDR3 runs to 15 residues. The V gene lost 4 bases and the J gene lost 1 base, with 10 bases spanning the gap. The DNA of the CDR3 is TGTGCCAGCAGTGCGGGGGCCCTAACTAATGAAAAACTGTTTTTT. Its translation: CASSAGALTNEKLFF.

This rearrangement joins TRBV4-3 to TRBJ2-1; TRBD2 aligns across 14 bases. The CDR3 has 16 amino acids. After removal of 4 bases from V and 8 bases from J, the junction contained 7 bases not matched to a gene. Germline loops: CDR1 LGHNA, CDR2 YSLEER. For the CDR3, the DNA is TGCGCCAGCAGCCGAGGGACTAGCGGGAGTGCCGATGAGCAGTTCTTC. It translates to CASSRGTSGSADEQFF.

The chain combines TRBV9 with TRBJ1-2; possibly TRBD1 for D (5 bases). CDR3 length: 17 amino acids. With 3 bases removed from V and 5 bases from J, the gap between germline ends came to 23 bases. Germline CDR1 reads SGDLS; CDR2 reads YYNGEE. This chain's CDR3 is CASSASGWGVDGYGYTF. CDR3 coding DNA: TGTGCCAGCAGCGCCAGTGGGTGGGGGGTGGATGGTTATGGCTACACCTTC.